The present T cell receptor beta chain was sequenced within a study of T-cell reconstitution after alpha-beta-depleted transplantation in children. There are a few counts of this clonotype. Unique molecular identifiers were used to barcode this TCRbeta library. TCRdb reanalysed the PCR reads using MiXCR and keeps one entry per CDR3 protein. The sample has a few hundred thousand distinct CDR3 sequences, about a fifth seen once. The V gene's germline CDR1 is DFQATT and CDR2 SNEGSKA (reference sequence). The CDR3 covers 15 residues. The V end lost 3 bases, the J end lost 0 bases, and 9 bases lay between the germline ends.

This chain joins TRBV20-1 and TRBJ2-6, with D uncertain. The receptor was derived from a human donor who donated a stem cell graft to a child with acute myeloid leukemia. This specimen consisted of PBMCs from the stem cell graft donor, obtained from the stem cell graft. Here the CDR3 DNA reads TGCAGTGCTAGCGGTCGGAGCTCTGGGGCCAACGTCCTGACTTTC. It is translated as CSASGRSSGANVLTF.